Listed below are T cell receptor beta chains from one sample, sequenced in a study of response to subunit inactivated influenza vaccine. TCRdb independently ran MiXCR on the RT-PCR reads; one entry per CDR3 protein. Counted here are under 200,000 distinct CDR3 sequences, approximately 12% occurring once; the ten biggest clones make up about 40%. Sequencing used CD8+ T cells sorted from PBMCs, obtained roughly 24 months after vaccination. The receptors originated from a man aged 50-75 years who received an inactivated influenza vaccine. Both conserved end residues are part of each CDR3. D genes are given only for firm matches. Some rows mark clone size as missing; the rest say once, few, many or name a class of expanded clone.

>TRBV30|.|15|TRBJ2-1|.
CAWSVSGGVNNEQFF
TGTGCCTGGAGTGTATCCGGGGGTGTAAACAATGAGCAGTTCTTC
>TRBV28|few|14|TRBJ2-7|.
CASSPVDGLYEQYF
TGTGCCAGCAGTCCCGTGGACGGGCTTTACGAGCAGTACTTC
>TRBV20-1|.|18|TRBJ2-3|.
CSARDLGGQTSPTDTQYF
TGCAGTGCTAGAGATCTCGGAGGACAGACCTCCCCCACAGATACGCAGTATTTT
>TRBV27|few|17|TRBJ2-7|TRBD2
CASNAGLAGGNPYEQYF
TGTGCCAGCAACGCCGGACTAGCGGGAGGCAACCCCTACGAGCAGTACTTC
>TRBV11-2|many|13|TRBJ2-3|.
CASSLLVSDTQYF
TGTGCCAGCAGCTTATTAGTGTCAGATACGCAGTATTTT
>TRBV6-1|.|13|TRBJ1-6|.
CASWRPYNSPLHF
TGTGCCAGCTGGCGGCCGTATAATTCACCCCTCCACTTT
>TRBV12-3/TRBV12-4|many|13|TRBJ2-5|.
CASSFADQETQYF
TGTGCCAGCAGTTTTGCCGACCAAGAGACCCAGTACTTC
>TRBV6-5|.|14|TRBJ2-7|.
CASMLEQGSYEQYF
TGTGCCAGCATGCTCGAACAGGGATCCTACGAGCAGTACTTC
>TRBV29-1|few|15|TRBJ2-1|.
CSVEPRVAGWNEQFF
TGCAGCGTTGAACCCCGGGTGGCAGGTTGGAATGAGCAGTTCTTC
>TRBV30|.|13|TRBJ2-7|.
CAWSPFRVYEQYF
TGTGCCTGGAGTCCTTTCAGGGTCTACGAGCAGTACTTC
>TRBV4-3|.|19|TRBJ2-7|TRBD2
CASSQEMGLAGGLEYEQYF
TGCGCCAGCAGCCAAGAAATGGGACTAGCGGGAGGGCTCGAGTACGAGCAGTACTTC
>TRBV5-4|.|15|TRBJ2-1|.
CASSAGKGGLDEQFF
TGTGCCAGCAGCGCTGGCAAAGGGGGGTTGGATGAGCAGTTCTTC
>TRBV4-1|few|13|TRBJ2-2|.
CASSQDEGGELFF
TGCGCCAGCAGCCAAGATGAGGGCGGGGAGCTGTTTTTT
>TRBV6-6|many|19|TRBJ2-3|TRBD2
CASSYGSGGAFMGTDTQYF
TGTGCCAGCAGTTACGGTAGCGGGGGGGCTTTTATGGGCACAGATACGCAGTATTTT
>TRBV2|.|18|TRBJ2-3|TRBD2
CASSEAGGTVLGTDTQYF
TGTGCCAGCAGTGAAGCGGGAGGGACGGTCCTCGGGACAGATACGCAGTATTTT
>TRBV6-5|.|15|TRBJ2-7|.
CASSYLPGGGAEQYF
TGTGCCAGCAGTTACCTGCCTGGGGGGGGGGCCGAGCAGTACTTC